This TCR beta chain was identified in a study of T cell changes during pregnancy in multiple sclerosis. Here immunoSEQ multiplex PCR was the method, and the copy in TCRdb shows in-frame clones only, minus some. The table has about 130,000 clones, around 97% seen once. This specimen consisted of peripheral blood, obtained after pregnancy. This clonotype originated in a female donor with multiple sclerosis, enrolled in a pregnancy study.

CDR3 in DNA: TGTGCCAGCAGTTTATTTCTAGCGGGTCCCTACAATGAGCAGTTCTTC. Translated: CASSLFLAGPYNEQFF. This sequence joins TRBV27 and TRBJ2-1, with 8 bases aligning to TRBD2. Unmatched junction bases numbered 4, after V lost 1 base and J lost 2 bases. Looked up from germline, CDR1 is MNHEY and CDR2 is SMNVEV (reference sequence). The CDR3 is 16 amino acids.